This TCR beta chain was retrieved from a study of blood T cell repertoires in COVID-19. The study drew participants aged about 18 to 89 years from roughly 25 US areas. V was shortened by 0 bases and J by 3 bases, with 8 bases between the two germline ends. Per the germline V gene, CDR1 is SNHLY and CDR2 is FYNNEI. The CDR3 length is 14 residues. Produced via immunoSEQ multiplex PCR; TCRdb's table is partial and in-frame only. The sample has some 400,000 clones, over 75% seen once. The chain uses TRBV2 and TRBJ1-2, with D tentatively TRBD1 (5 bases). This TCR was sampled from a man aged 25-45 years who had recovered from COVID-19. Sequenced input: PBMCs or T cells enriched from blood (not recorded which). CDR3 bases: TGTGCCAGCAGTGAAGCAGGGGCAGACTATGGCTACACCTTC. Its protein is CASSEAGADYGYTF.